These 19 T cell receptor beta chains were sequenced from one sample in a study of T cell responses to AZD1222 COVID-19 vaccine. Libraries were prepared by immunoSEQ multiplex PCR; TCRdb keeps only in-frame clonotypes and omits some of them. The table has 140,000 or so clones, 88% seen once. The material was peripheral blood, obtained on day 0 of AZD1222 vaccination. The source is an adult in good health.

The chain joins TRBV18 to TRBJ2-5; tentative D call: TRBD2 (5 bases). Germline assignment: CDR1 KGHSH and CDR2 LQKENI. V was cut by 2 bases and J by 2 bases, with 9 bases left in between. The CDR3 loop spans 14 amino acids. The CDR3 DNA reads as TGTGCCAGCTCACCATACGGCGGGCAAGAGACCCAGTACTTC. Encoded protein: CASSPYGGQETQYF.

This clone showed up just once. V usage is TRBV14 and J usage is TRBJ2-7; 7 bases line up with TRBD1. V gave up 5 bases and J gave up 5 bases; unmatched junction bases: 9. The germline gives CDR1 SGHDN, CDR2 FVKESK. The CDR3 consists of 14 residues. The CDR3 reads CASSRDSRRDEQYF. The CDR3 DNA sequence: TGTGCCAGCAGCAGGGACAGTAGAAGGGACGAGCAGTACTTC.

The chain links TRBV4-3 to TRBJ2-1; TRBD1 agrees at 8 bases. V was clipped by 1 base and J by 9 bases; unmatched bases: 11. Per the germline V gene, CDR1 is LGHNA and CDR2 is YSLEER. This CDR3 is 16 amino acids long. This CDR3 is CASSQGMGQVRGEQFF. CDR3 DNA: TGCGCCAGCAGCCAAGGAATGGGACAGGTCCGTGGTGAGCAGTTCTTC.

This chain uses TRBV18 with TRBJ1-4; no clear D gene. The CDR3 has 17 residues. V dropped 3 bases and J dropped 1 base, with 15 bases sitting between them. CDR1 KGHSH and CDR2 LQKENI come from the germline V gene. The CDR3 region has the DNA TGTGCCAGCTCACCGGTCTCGGGTGTCAGAACTAATGAAAAACTGTTTTTT. Translation gives CASSPVSGVRTNEKLFF.

This clone was recorded once. CDR3 sequence: CASSYNQGYYGYTF. The CDR3 region has the DNA TGTGCCAGCAGCTACAATCAGGGCTACTATGGCTACACCTTC. The chain links TRBV6-5 to TRBJ1-2, with D perhaps matching TRBD1 (5 bases). Germline V lookup: CDR1 MNHEY, CDR2 SVGAGI. The CDR3 extends over 14 amino acids. V shed 6 bases and J shed 3 bases, with 14 bases lying between them.

The rearrangement uses TRBV18 and TRBJ1-1; D may be TRBD1 (6 bases). V shed 5 bases and J shed 1 base, with 8 bases lying between them. The CDR3 covers 13 residues. Germline lookup yields CDR1 KGHSH and CDR2 LQKENI. Here the CDR3 reads CASSADRNTEAFF. CDR3 nucleotide sequence: TGTGCCAGCTCAGCGGACAGGAACACTGAAGCTTTCTTT.

This clone was seen more than once but under ten times. CDR3 sequence: CASSVGDRNTEAFF. The CDR3 bases are TGTGCCAGCAGCGTAGGCGACAGAAACACTGAAGCTTTCTTT. The V gene is TRBV9, the J gene TRBJ1-1, with a possible D match to TRBD1 (5 bases). CDR1 is SGDLS, CDR2 YYNGEE, per germline. The CDR3 is 14 residues long. Between the trimmed V and J ends, which lost 0 bases and 2 bases, there was a span of 8 bases.

The chain recombines TRBV10-3 with TRBJ1-1; 7 bases agree with TRBD1. This CDR3 region has 13 residues. V dropped 4 bases and J dropped 5; count of bases not matched to a gene: 4. Per germline, CDR1 ENHRY and CDR2 SYGVKD. CDR3 loop: CAISGAGGTEAFF. The DNA of the CDR3 is TGTGCCATCAGTGGGGCAGGGGGAACTGAAGCTTTCTTT.

The chain carries TRBV28 and TRBJ2-7; weak D call: TRBD1 (6 bases). Germline V lookup: CDR1 MDHEN, CDR2 SYDVKM. Trimming took 8 bases from V and 3 from J, leaving 11 bases between them. The CDR3 extends over 12 amino acids. The CDR3 loop is CASQGRDYEQYF. The CDR3 DNA sequence: TGTGCCAGCCAGGGGCGAGACTACGAGCAGTACTTC.

The J gene is TRBJ1-5, the V gene TRBV24-1; D unclear. Trimming removed 4 bases at V and 0 bases at J, with 15 bases between. This CDR3 spans 17 amino acids. Germline lookup yields CDR1 KGHDR and CDR2 SFDVKD. The CDR3 DNA is TGTGCCACCAGTGACCCCGGGCGGGAGTATAGCAATCAGCCCCAGCATTTT. It encodes CATSDPGREYSNQPQHF.

The chain links TRBV3-1 (or the pseudogene TRBV3-2) to TRBJ2-2; D gene ambiguous. Germline CDR1 reads LGHDT; CDR2 reads YNNKEL (reference sequence). The CDR3 length is 12 residues. Deletions cut 3 bases from V and 8 bases from J, with 7 bases between. The CDR3 region has the DNA TGTGCCAGCAGCCATGCAGCTGGGGAGCTGTTTTTT. This sequence encodes CASSHAAGELFF.

The chain links TRBV18 to TRBJ1-2, with D unclear. This CDR3 spans 16 amino acids. Germline V gene lookup returns CDR1 KGHSH and CDR2 LQKENI. The V and J ends lost 3 bases and 3 bases respectively, with 17 bases between them. In DNA, the CDR3 is TGTGCCAGCTCACCCCCAGCAGAGGCGTACGACTATGGCTACACCTTC. Encoded protein: CASSPPAEAYDYGYTF.

The chain employs TRBV6-6 and TRBJ1-5, with D unclear. The CDR3 consists of 13 residues. In germline, CDR1 is MNHNY, CDR2 SVGAGI (reference sequence). The V gene lost 7 bases and the J gene lost 8 bases, with 15 bases spanning the gap. Written as DNA, the CDR3 is TGTGCCAGCAACGAACCATCGTGGGAGCCCCAGCATTTT. It encodes CASNEPSWEPQHF.

This clone was observed a handful of times. The DNA of the CDR3 is TGTGCCAGCAGCCCGACTAGCGGGAGTTCGTATGAGCAGTTCTTC. This translates into CASSPTSGSSYEQFF. This sequence joins TRBV4-2 and TRBJ2-1; 12 bases fit TRBD2. CDR1 and CDR2 from the germline V gene are LGHNA and YNFKEQ. The CDR3 consists of 15 residues. V gave up 4 bases and J gave up 8 bases; unmatched junction bases: 6.

This chain joins TRBV9 and TRBJ2-1; D is unresolved. CDR3 length equals 13 residues. Germline lookup yields CDR1 SGDLS and CDR2 YYNGEE. Trimming cost V 0 bases and J 8 bases, with 9 bases left between them. This CDR3 reads CASSVVFSDEQFF. CDR3 in DNA: TGTGCCAGCAGCGTAGTTTTCAGCGATGAGCAGTTCTTC.

This chain uses TRBV28 with TRBJ1-1; D is unclear. CDR1 is MDHEN, CDR2 SYDVKM, per germline. The CDR3 is 15 amino acids. V lost 5 bases and J 4 bases, leaving 17 bases between the germline ends. The CDR3: CASSPPPGGSTEAFF. CDR3 bases: TGTGCCAGCAGTCCCCCGCCAGGCGGGTCCACTGAAGCTTTCTTT.

This sequence joins TRBV6-5 and TRBJ2-2; D is possibly TRBD1 or TRBD2 (6 bases each). CDR3 size: 15 residues. Trimming took 2 bases from V and 7 from J, leaving 14 bases between them. The germline CDR1 and CDR2 sequences are MNHEY and SVGAGI. The CDR3 region has the DNA TGTGCCAGCAGTTACATGAGGGGGGCCGACGGGGAGCTGTTTTTT. Its protein product is CASSYMRGADGELFF.

The chain is built from TRBV29-1 and TRBJ1-2; weak D call: TRBD1 (6 bases). Trimming took 7 bases from V and 2 from J, leaving 14 bases between them. The germline V gene encodes CDR1 SQVTM and CDR2 ANQGSEA. The CDR3 covers 13 residues. The CDR3 is CSGSGGPNYGYTF. The CDR3 DNA sequence: TGCAGCGGGAGTGGGGGCCCAAACTATGGCTACACCTTC.

The V call is TRBV7-6, the J call TRBJ2-5; TRBD2 aligns across 10 bases. This CDR3 contains 19 residues. The V segment lost 1 base and the J segment 1 base; nucleotides outside the gene matches: 12. Germline-derived CDR1 and CDR2 are SGHVS and FNYEAQ. CDR3 sequence reads: CASSLVPPTSGNIQETQYF. Here the CDR3 DNA reads TGTGCCAGCAGCTTAGTGCCCCCCACTAGCGGGAACATCCAAGAGACCCAGTACTTC.